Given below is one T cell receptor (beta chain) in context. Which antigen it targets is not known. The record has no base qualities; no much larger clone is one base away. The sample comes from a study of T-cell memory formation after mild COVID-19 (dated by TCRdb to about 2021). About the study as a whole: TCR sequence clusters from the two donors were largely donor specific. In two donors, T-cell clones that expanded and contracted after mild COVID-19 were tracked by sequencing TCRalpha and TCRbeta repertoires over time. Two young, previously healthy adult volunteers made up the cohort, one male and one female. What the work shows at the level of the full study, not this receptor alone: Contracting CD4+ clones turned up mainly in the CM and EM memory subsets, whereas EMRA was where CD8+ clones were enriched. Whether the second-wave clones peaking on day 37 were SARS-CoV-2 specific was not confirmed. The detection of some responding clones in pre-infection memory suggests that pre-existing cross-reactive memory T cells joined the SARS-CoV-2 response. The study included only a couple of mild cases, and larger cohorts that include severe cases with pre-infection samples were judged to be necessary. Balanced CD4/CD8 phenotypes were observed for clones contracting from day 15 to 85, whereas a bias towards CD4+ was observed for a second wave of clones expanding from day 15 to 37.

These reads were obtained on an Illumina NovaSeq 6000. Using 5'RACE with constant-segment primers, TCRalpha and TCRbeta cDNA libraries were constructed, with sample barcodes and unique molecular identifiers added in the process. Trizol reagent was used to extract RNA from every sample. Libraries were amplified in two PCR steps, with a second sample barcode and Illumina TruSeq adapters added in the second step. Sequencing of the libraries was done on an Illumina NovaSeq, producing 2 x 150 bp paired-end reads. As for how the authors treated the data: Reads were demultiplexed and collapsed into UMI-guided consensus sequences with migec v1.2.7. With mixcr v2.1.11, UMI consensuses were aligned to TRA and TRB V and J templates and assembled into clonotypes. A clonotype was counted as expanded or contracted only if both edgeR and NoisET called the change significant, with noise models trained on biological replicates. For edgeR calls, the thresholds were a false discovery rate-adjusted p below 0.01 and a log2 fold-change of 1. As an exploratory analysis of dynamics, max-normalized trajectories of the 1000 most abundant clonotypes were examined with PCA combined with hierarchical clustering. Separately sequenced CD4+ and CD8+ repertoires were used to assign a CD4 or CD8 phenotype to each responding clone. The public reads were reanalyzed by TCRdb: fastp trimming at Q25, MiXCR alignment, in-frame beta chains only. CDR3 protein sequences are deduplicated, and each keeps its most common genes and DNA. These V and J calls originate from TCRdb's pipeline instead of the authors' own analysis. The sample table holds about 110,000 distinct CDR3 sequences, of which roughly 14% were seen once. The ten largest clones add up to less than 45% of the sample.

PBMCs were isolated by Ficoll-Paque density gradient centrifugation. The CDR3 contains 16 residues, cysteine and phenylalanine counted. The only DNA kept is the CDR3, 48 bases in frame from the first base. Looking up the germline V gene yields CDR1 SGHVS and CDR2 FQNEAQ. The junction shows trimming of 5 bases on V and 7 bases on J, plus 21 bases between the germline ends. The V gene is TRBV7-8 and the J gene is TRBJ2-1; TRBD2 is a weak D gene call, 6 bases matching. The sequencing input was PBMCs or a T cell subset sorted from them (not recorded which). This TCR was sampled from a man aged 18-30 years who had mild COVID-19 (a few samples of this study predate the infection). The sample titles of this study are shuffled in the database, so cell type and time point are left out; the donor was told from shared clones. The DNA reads TGTGCCAGCAGCCCGCATTATTCCGGGACTTTAAATGAGCAGTTCTTC. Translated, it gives CASSPHYSGTLNEQFF.